This T cell receptor beta chain was captured by sequencing in a study of radiation and T cells in renal cell carcinoma. Study information: Nephrectomy followed 15 Gy stereotactic body radiation by 4 weeks.

Study-level results: Pretreatment tumor biopsies were lacking, so baseline clonotypes are unknown. Top tumor clonotypes rose in blood 2 weeks post-radiation, then contracted.

Germline CDR1 and CDR2: LNHDA and SQIVND (reference sequence). The CDR3 has 15 residues. The V end was cut by 4 bases, the J end by 2 bases, with 14 bases between. As for time point: blood 2 weeks post-SBRT. The sample's treatment: 15 Gy SBRT to primary tumor, nephrectomy 4 weeks later. Blood was sampled at baseline, 2 weeks and 4 weeks after SBRT. Produced via immunoSEQ multiplex PCR; TCRdb's table is partial and in-frame only. The sample yields 100,000 to 150,000 clones, 88% seen once. As concerns this clone: What it binds is unknown.

This clonotype was sampled from a woman aged 70-85 years with renal cell carcinoma. The chain combines TRBV19 with TRBJ1-2; D uncertain. The sample in question was blood, obtained from a patient whose treatment included radiotherapy and nephrectomy. CDR3 nucleotides: TGTGCCAGTAGTAAGAGCCTTATACCAAACTATGGCTACACCTTC. The encoded protein is CASSKSLIPNYGYTF.